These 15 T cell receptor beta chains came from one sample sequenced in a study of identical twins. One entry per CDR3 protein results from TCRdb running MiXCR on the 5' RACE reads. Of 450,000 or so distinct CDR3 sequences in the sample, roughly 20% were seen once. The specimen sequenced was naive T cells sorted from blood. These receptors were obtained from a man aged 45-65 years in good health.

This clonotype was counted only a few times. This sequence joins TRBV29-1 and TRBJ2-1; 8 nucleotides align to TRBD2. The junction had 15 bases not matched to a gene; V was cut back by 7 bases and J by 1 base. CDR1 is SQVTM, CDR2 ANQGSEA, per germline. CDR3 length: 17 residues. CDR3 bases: TGCAGCGGCCAATTAAGGGGACGGGAGGGGTCCTACAATGAGCAGTTCTTC. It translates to CSGQLRGREGSYNEQFF.

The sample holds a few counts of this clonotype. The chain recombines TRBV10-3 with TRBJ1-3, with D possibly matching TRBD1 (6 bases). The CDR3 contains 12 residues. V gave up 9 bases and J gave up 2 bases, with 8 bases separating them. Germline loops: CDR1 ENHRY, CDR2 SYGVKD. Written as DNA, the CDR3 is TGTGCCATGAGGGACACTGGAAACACCATATATTTT. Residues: CAMRDTGNTIYF.

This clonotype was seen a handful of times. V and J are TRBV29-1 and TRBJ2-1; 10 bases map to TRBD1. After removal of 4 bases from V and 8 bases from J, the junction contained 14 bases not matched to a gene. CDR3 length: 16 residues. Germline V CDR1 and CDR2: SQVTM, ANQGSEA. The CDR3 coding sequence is TGCAGCGTTGCCTCTCTGCCGGGACAGGGGACGTATGAGCAGTTCTTC. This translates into CSVASLPGQGTYEQFF.

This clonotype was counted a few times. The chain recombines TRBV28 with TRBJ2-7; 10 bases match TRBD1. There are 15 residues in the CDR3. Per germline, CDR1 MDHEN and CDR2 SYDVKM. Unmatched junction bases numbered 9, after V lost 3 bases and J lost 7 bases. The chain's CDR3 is CASSFRGQGTGEQYF. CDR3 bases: TGTGCCAGCAGTTTCCGGGGACAGGGGACTGGAGAGCAGTACTTC.

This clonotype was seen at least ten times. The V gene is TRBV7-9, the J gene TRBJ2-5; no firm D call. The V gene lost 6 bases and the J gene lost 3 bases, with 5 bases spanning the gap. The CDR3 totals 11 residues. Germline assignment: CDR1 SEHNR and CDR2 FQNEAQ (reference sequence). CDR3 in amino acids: CASSRKETQYF. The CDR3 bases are TGTGCCAGCAGTCGGAAAGAGACCCAGTACTTC.

The CDR3 DNA reads as TGTGCCAGCAGCGTAGGAGTTAGCCGATCCTACGAGCAGTACTTC. It yields the protein CASSVGVSRSYEQYF. V is TRBV9 and J is TRBJ2-7; D is uncertain. Trimming pared 0 bases from V and 1 base from J, leaving 11 bases between. Germline CDR1 is SGDLS and CDR2 is YYNGEE. The CDR3 has 15 residues.

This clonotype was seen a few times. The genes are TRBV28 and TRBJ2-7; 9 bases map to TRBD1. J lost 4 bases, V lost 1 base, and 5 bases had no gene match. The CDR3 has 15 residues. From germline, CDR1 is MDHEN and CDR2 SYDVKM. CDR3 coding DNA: TGTGCCAGCAGTTTATACGGGACAGGGCTTTACGAGCAGTACTTC. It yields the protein CASSLYGTGLYEQYF.

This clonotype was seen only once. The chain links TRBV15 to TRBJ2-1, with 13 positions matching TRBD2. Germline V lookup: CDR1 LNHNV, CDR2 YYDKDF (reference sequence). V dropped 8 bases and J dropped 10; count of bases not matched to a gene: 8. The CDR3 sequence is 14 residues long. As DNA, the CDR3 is TGTGCCACCCGCACTAGCGGGAGGGCCGTGGAGCAGTTCTTC. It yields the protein CATRTSGRAVEQFF.

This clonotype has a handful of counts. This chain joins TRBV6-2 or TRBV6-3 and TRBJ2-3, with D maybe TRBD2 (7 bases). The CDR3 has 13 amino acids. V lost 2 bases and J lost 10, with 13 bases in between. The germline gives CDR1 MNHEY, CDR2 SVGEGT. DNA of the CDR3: TGTGCCAGCAGTTACGGGGGGGCCTTGGCGCAGTATTTT. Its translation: CASSYGGALAQYF.

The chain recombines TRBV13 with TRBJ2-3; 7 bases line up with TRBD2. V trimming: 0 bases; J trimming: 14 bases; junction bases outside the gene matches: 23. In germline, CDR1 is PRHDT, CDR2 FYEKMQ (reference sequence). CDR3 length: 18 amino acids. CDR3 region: CASSLGLGPRGRGRGVYF. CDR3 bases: TGTGCCAGCAGCTTAGGACTCGGTCCTCGGGGGAGGGGCCGGGGTGTGTATTTT.

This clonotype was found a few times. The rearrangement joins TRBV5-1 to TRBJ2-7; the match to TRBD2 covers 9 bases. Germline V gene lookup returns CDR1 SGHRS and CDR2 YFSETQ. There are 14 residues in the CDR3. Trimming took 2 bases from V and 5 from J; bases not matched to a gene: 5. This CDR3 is CASSFSGSANEQYF. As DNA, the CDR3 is TGCGCCAGCAGCTTTAGCGGGAGTGCCAACGAGCAGTACTTC. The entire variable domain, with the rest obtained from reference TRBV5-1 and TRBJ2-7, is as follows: KAGVTQTPRYLIKTRGQQVTLSCSPISGHRSVSWYQQTPGQGLQFLFEYFSETQRNKGNFPGRFSGRQFSNSRSEMNVSTLELGDSALYLCASSFSGSANEQYFGPGTRLTVT.

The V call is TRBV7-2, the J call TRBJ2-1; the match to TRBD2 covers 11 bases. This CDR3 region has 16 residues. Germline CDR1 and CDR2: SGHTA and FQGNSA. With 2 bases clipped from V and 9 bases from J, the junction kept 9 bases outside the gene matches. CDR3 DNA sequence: TGTGCCAGCAGCTTAAATAGCGGGGGGGCTTTGGGTGAGCAGTTCTTC. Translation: CASSLNSGGALGEQFF.

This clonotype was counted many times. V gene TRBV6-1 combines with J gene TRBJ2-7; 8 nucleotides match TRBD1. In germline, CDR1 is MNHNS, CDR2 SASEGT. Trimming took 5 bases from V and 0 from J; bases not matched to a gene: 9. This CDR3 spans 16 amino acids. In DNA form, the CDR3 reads TGTGCCAGCAGTCCTTTTTCCGGGACAGGCTCCTACGAGCAGTACTTC. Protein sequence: CASSPFSGTGSYEQYF.

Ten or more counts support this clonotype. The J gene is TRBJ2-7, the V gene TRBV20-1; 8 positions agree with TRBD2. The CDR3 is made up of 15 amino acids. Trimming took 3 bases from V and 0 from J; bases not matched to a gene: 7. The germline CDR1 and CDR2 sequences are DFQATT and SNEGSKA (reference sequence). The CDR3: CSARALRGDSYEQYF. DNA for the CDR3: TGCAGTGCTAGGGCCTTGCGGGGGGACTCCTACGAGCAGTACTTC.

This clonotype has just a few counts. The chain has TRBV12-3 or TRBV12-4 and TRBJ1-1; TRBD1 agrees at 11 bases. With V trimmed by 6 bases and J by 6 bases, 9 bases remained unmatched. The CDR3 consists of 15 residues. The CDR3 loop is CASSQGQGGYAEAFF. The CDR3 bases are TGTGCCAGCAGCCAGGGACAGGGGGGGTATGCTGAAGCTTTCTTT.